A single TCR beta chain is shown here with its context. Repertoires were generated with immunoSEQ multiplex PCR, while TCRdb's copy carries only in-frame clones and drops some. The table records about 120,000 clones, around 90% of them present only once. The data were obtained in a study of T cell responses to AZD1222 COVID-19 vaccine. In germline, CDR1 is MNHEY, CDR2 SMNVEV (reference sequence). The trim removed 3 bases at V and 4 bases at J, leaving 6 bases unmatched. CDR3 length: 16 residues. The chain has TRBV27 and TRBJ2-3, with 11 bases identical to TRBD2. The receptor was isolated from an adult in good health. The sequences come from peripheral blood, collected on day 0 of AZD1222 vaccination. CDR3 coding DNA: TGTGCCAGCAGTTTTCGGACTAGCGGGCTCTCAGATACGCAGTATTTT. This gives the protein CASSFRTSGLSDTQYF.